This TCR beta chain was observed in a study of identical twins (TCRdb year 2016). Background on the whole study: To test whether fetal clonotypes persist, this study deep-sequenced TCR alpha and beta repertoires from monozygotic twins, from unrelated adults of various ages, and from cord blood. To rule out contamination, replicate twin experiments were performed at different times with different library preparation protocols.

In the case of this clonotype: The antigen it recognizes is unknown. No much larger clonotype is one base removed from it; base qualities were not supplied.

Study-level results and caveats: Because the same donors could not be followed over many years, the conclusions depended on cross-sectional statistical analysis. Compared with coincidental sharing between unrelated individuals, an excess of low generation-probability sequences was observed among out-of-frame TCR alpha sequences shared between twins. Recombination models systematically underestimated out-of-frame TCR alpha sharing in monozygotic twins but agreed with sharing between unrelated individuals. Fewer insertions were carried by abundant cord blood beta clonotypes, a similar but weaker trend appeared in young adult naive repertoires, and no such trend appeared in memory repertoires. Invariant T cells such as MAIT and iNKT could partly confound zero-insertion analyses, though diverse VJ usage argued against this for most clonotypes. The excess sharing between twins in beta out-of-frame sequences was weaker because fewer shared sequences reduced the signal-to-noise ratio.

The germline V gene (reference sequence) gives CDR1 as SGHKS and CDR2 as YYEKEE. V sheds 0 bases and J sheds 1 base, leaving 8 bases between their ends. The CDR3 has 14 amino acids, counting the end cysteine and phenylalanine. The CDR3 DNA has 42 bases and is translated from base 1. Library method: 5' RACE. The reads were generated on an Illumina HiSeq 2000. A universal primer binding site was added through template switching, and the final cDNA carried a unique molecular identifier so that TCR cDNA molecules could be counted accurately. Specific primers in the conserved constant-segment region were used to synthesize first-strand cDNA for TCR alpha and beta chains. To control for contamination, each cDNA library was double barcoded with a SMART-Mk sample barcode plus Illumina barcodes. TruSeq adapter sequences along with Illumina sample barcodes were introduced in two successive PCR steps. The Illumina HiSeq platform was used with custom primers to sequence TCR alpha and beta cDNA libraries. In the source study's methods: MiGEC was used to process raw reads and extract unique molecular identifiers, and MiXCR was used to find CDR3 positions. Recombination models were inferred per individual with the repgenHMM and IGoR tools using an EM algorithm. Shared clonotypes were analyzed with the tcR package in R, and sharing was normalized by the product of cloneset sizes. Out-of-frame nonproductive sequences were analyzed to study raw recombination free of thymic and clonal selection effects. TCRdb cleaned the public reads at Q25 with fastp, built clones with MiXCR and kept in-frame beta chains. Each entry merges the rows of one CDR3 protein and shows their most common DNA and genes. These V and J calls originate from TCRdb's pipeline instead of the authors' own analysis. The sample yields 500,000 to 600,000 distinct CDR3 sequences; less than 25% were counted once. The biggest ten clones account for roughly 0.91% of the sample.

All donors were healthy Caucasians. The twin cohort consisted of three pairs of female monozygotic twins, all aged roughly 18 to 30 years. Positive isolation kits from Invitrogen were used to isolate CD4+ and CD8+ T cell populations. In addition, the sample was reused for a study of T cells expressing NK-cell markers. Per that second paper: TCR beta-chain repertoires were profiled in sorted CD3+CD56+NKG2C+, CD3+CD56+NKG2C- and CD3+CD56-NKG2C+ T-cell subsets from eight donors. Among the eight sequenced donors, seven were HCMV-seropositive and one was HCMV-seronegative. In several experiments an anti-gammadeltaTCR antibody was added to restrict sorting to alphabetaTCR-expressing T cells. In more than five donors, the dominant CD3+CD56+NKG2C+ clonotypes were found to rank among the top 10 CD8+ clonotypes and to make up 1.0-7.0% of CD8+ T cells. Those dominant clonotypes were again the most abundant among CD3+CD56-NKG2C+ cells in a few donors, at about 25-65%. It remained unclear whether the expanded NKG2C-expressing T cell clones were specific for HCMV antigens. The study sequenced eight donors, all healthy volunteers chosen at random: three men and five women. HCMV serostatus was determined by detecting HCMV-specific IgG in serum with a commercial ELISA kit. MIGEC handled demultiplexing of the reads and grouping by UMI, while MiTCR was used to assemble and quantify clonotypes. To exclude erroneous sequences, only TCR cDNA sequences supported by at least two reads were retained. The tcR package was used for downstream repertoire analysis, and clonotypes were matched across fractions by CDR3 nucleotide sequence plus V segment. VDJmatch was used to annotate antigen specificity against VDJdb, with one amino acid substitution in CDR3 permitted.

The sequence derives from a woman younger than 30 in good health. Input material: CD4+ T cells sorted from blood. Recombination linked TRBV5-5 to TRBJ2-7, with an unclear D gene assignment. For the CDR3, the sequence is CASSLALESYEQYF. The DNA is TGTGCCAGCAGCTTGGCCCTTGAATCCTACGAGCAGTACTTC.